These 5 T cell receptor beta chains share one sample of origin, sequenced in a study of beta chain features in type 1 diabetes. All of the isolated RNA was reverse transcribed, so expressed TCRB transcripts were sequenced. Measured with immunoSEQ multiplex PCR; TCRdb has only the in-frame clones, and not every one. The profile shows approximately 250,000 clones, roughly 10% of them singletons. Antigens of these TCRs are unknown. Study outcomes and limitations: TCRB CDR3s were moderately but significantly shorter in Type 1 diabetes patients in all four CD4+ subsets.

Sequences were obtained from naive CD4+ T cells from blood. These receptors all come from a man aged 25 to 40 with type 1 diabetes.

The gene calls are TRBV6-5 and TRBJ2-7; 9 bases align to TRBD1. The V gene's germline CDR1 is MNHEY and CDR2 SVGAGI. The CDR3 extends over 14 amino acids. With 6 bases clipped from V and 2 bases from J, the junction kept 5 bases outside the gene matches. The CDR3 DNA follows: TGTGCCAGCAGCCTACAGGGGGCCCCCTACGAGCAGTACTTC. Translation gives CASSLQGAPYEQYF.

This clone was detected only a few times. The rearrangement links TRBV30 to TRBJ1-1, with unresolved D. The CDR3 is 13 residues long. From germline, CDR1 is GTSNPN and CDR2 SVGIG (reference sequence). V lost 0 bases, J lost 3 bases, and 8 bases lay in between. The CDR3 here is CAWSVQSDTEAFF. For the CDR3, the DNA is TGTGCCTGGAGTGTACAGTCAGACACTGAAGCTTTCTTT.

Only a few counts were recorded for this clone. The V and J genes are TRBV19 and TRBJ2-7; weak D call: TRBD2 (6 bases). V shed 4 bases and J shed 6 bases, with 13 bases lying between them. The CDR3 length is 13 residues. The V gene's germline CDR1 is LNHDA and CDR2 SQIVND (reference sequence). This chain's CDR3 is CASSTMDGGEQYF. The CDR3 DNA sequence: TGTGCCAGTAGTACGATGGACGGGGGCGAGCAGTACTTC.

The DNA for the CDR3 is TGTGCCAGCAGCGTAGAGGGCAGGGGTGAGGATACGCAGTATTTT. This translates into CASSVEGRGEDTQYF. The V and J genes are TRBV9 and TRBJ2-3, with D maybe TRBD1 (6 bases). The CDR3 is 15 amino acids. The V and J ends lost 0 bases and 6 bases respectively, with 14 bases between them. Germline V gives CDR1 SGDLS, CDR2 YYNGEE. Full variable domain (rest looked up from reference TRBV9 and TRBJ2-3): DSGVTQTPKHLITATGQRVTLRCSPRSGDLSVYWYQQSLDQGLQFLIQYYNGEERAKGNILERFSAQQFPDLHSELNLSSLELGDSALYFCASSVEGRGEDTQYFGPGTRLTVL.

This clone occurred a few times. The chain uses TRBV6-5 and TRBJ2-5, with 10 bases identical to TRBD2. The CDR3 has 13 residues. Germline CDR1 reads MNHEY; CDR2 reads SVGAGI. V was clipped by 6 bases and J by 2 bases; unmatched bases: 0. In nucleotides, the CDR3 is TGTGCCAGCAGAGCGGGGGGGCAAGAGACCCAGTACTTC. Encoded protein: CASRAGGQETQYF.